This T cell receptor (beta chain) was identified during a study of blood T cell repertoires in COVID-19. Study-wide background: Sites in the United States, Italy and Spain provided acute and convalescent COVID-19 samples.

The V gene end was trimmed by 2 bases and the J gene end by 13 bases; junction bases not matched to a gene: 6. This CDR3 spans 13 amino acids. Germline loops: CDR1 KGHSH, CDR2 LQKENI. TCRdb keeps only in-frame clones here, not all; method: immunoSEQ multiplex PCR. The sample lists some 180,000 clones; roughly four fifths were seen once. V is TRBV18 and J is TRBJ2-1, with 9 positions matching TRBD2. The material sequenced was peripheral blood. This receptor was taken from a man aged 50 or older who had recovered from COVID-19. CDR3: CASSPAYGTSQFF. CDR3 DNA sequence: TGTGCCAGCTCACCAGCGTATGGGACTAGCCAGTTCTTC.